The subject of this entry is one T cell receptor (beta chain). This entry belongs to a study of blood T cell repertoires in COVID-19. In germline, CDR1 is SGHNT, CDR2 YYREEE (reference sequence). The junction had 6 bases not matched to a gene; V was cut back by 3 bases and J by 3 bases. The CDR3 spans 16 residues. Generated by immunoSEQ multiplex PCR, the TCRdb table keeps only in-frame clones and is missing some. This sample has approximately 61,000 clones, with just under 85% found just once. The genes are TRBV5-4 and TRBJ2-2, with TRBD2 matching 9 bases. This receptor was taken from an older man with acute or convalescent COVID-19. The sequenced material came from peripheral blood. DNA of the CDR3: TGTGCCAGCAGCTACGGACTAGCGAGGGACACCGGGGAGCTGTTTTTT. It codes for CASSYGLARDTGELFF.